The clone carrying this TCR beta chain has just one count. Its antigen is unidentified. This CDR3 spans 13 amino acids. Germline trimming cut 6 bases from V and 7 bases from J; bases unmatched to any gene: 6. CDR1 is LNHDA, CDR2 SQIVND, per germline (reference sequence). The data were taken from a study of OX40 agonist ivuxolimab in advanced cancers. Study overall: Checkpoint inhibitors had been given previously to 40% of patients.

Points from the study as a whole: At 0.1 to 3.0 mg/kg, CD4+ and CD8+ blood T cells expanded clonally by week 6.

With autoimmune disease history or systemic immunosuppression, patients were excluded. Blood sampling took place at baseline, cycle 4 day 1, and cycle 7 day 1. The repertoire was sequenced with immunoSEQ multiplex PCR; TCRdb's copy has only in-frame clones and lacks some. The repertoire consists of tens of thousands of clones, with 85% to 90% occurring once and the leading ten covering around 1.8%. The receptor was derived from an adult with an advanced solid tumor such as melanoma, head and neck, liver or kidney cancer. The chain uses TRBV19 and TRBJ1-5; 7 bases are a match to TRBD1. The source material was CD4+ or CD8+ T cells sorted from blood, sampled in a trial of the OX40 agonist ivuxolimab. Here the CDR3 reads CASRDRADQPQHF. For the CDR3, the DNA is TGTGCCAGTAGAGACAGGGCGGACCAGCCCCAGCATTTT.